These T cell receptor beta chains were read from a single sample in a study of beta chain features in type 1 diabetes. Profiling relied on immunoSEQ multiplex PCR, and the TCRdb table lists in-frame clones only, not all of them. The table records 630,000 or so clones, roughly an eighth of them present only once. Sequencing was done on a sample of naive CD4+ T cells from blood. These receptors all come from a man aged 18 to 30 with type 1 diabetes. CDR3s include the opening cysteine and the closing phenylalanine or tryptophan. Each record gives: D gene, J gene, clone size, V gene, CDR3 DNA, CDR3 protein. A D gene is named only where the DNA matches it firmly. The size entry is marked missing in some rows and otherwise reads once, few, many or a size class.

>TRBD1|TRBJ1-5|-|TRBV13
TGTGCCAGCAGCTTCGGACAGGGGACTCAGCCCCAGCATTTT
CASSFGQGTQPQHF
>TRBD1|TRBJ2-5|few|TRBV5-1
TGCGCCAGCAGTTTCGGACAGGGACAAGAGACCCAGTACTTC
CASSFGQGQETQYF
>-|TRBJ1-1|-|TRBV1
TGCACCAGCAGCCAAGATCGCGTTGGGGGAAGAGACACTGAAGCTTTCTTT
CTSSQDRVGGRDTEAFF
>-|TRBJ1-2|-|TRBV27
TGTGCCAGCAGTGCCAGACAGGTCTACTATGGCTACACCTTC
CASSARQVYYGYTF
>-|TRBJ1-1|-|TRBV10-3
TGTGCCATCAGTGAGAGGGGCTTTGAAGCTTTCTTT
CAISERGFEAFF
>-|TRBJ1-2|-|TRBV28
TGTGCCAGCCGGACCCCCGCGGAGAACTATGGCTACACCTTC
CASRTPAENYGYTF
>-|TRBJ1-2|-|TRBV5-1
TGCGCCAGCAGCTTGGCCCAGGATTCCTATGGCTACACCTTC
CASSLAQDSYGYTF
>-|TRBJ2-2|few|TRBV2
TGTGCCAGCAGGTTTGCCGGGGAGCTGTTTTTT
CASRFAGELFF
>TRBD1|TRBJ1-2|few|TRBV27
TGTGCCAGCAGTTTAAGGGACAGGGGATCTACTAACTATGGCTACACCTTC
CASSLRDRGSTNYGYTF
>-|TRBJ1-3|few|TRBV30
TGTGCCTGGAGTAAGGGGGCTGGAAACACCATATATTTT
CAWSKGAGNTIYF
>-|TRBJ1-6|once|TRBV7-9
TGTGCCAGCAGCTTAGTGTCAAGCTCCTATAATTCACCCCTCCACTTT
CASSLVSSSYNSPLHF
>-|TRBJ2-2|-|TRBV9
TGTGCCAGCAGCGTAGTGGGGAGGCCCACTACCGGGGAGCTGTTTTTT
CASSVVGRPTTGELFF
>-|TRBJ1-2|-|TRBV7-2
TGTGCCAGCAGCTTAGGGTACAGCACGGGGTATGGCTACACCTTC
CASSLGYSTGYGYTF
>TRBD1|TRBJ1-2|-|TRBV12-5
TGTGCTAGTGGCCTCGGACAGGGGGCGAGTGGCTACACCTTC
CASGLGQGASGYTF
>-|TRBJ2-6|-|TRBV9
TGTGCCAGCAGCGTGGGGACCGACCTCTCTGGGGCCAACGTCCTGACTTTC
CASSVGTDLSGANVLTF
>-|TRBJ1-2|-|TRBV20-1
TGCAGTGCGCCTAACTATGGCTACACCTTC
CSAPNYGYTF
>TRBD1|TRBJ2-7|-|TRBV29-1
TGCAGCGCCGGGACAGGATCCTACGAGCAGTACTTC
CSAGTGSYEQYF
>-|TRBJ2-7|-|TRBV15
TGTGCCACCAGCAGAAACCCGGGACCCGCATACGAGCAGTACTTC
CATSRNPGPAYEQYF
>-|TRBJ2-2|-|TRBV30
TGTGCCTGGAATCCCCAGAACACCGGGGAGCTGTTTTTT
CAWNPQNTGELFF
>-|TRBJ2-2|-|TRBV7-9
TGTGCCAGCAGCCCCAGCGGCAACACCGGGGAGCTGTTTTTT
CASSPSGNTGELFF
>-|TRBJ2-7|few|TRBV5-6
TGTGCCAGCAGCCCCGTTGACAGTCGCTACGAGCAGTACTTC
CASSPVDSRYEQYF
>-|TRBJ2-2|few|TRBV4-3
TGCGCCAGCAGCCCCAGGCTCACCGGGGAGCTGTTTTTT
CASSPRLTGELFF
>-|TRBJ1-2|-|TRBV11-2
TGTGCCAGCAGCTTAGACAGGATCTATAACTATGGCTACACCTTC
CASSLDRIYNYGYTF
>-|TRBJ2-7|-|TRBV30
TGTGCCGGTTCGGTTGCTAGTAAGGAGCAGTACTTC
CAGSVASKEQYF
>TRBD1|TRBJ2-3|few|TRBV11-2
TGTGCCAGCAGGCCGGGACAGTACACAGATACGCAGTATTTT
CASRPGQYTDTQYF
>-|TRBJ1-1|few|TRBV7-9
TGTGCCAGCAGCTTCTCAGGGGCCAACACTGAAGCTTTCTTT
CASSFSGANTEAFF
>-|TRBJ2-1|-|TRBV30
TGTGCCAGAAGGGGTAACGGCAATGAGCAGTTCTTC
CARRGNGNEQFF
>-|TRBJ2-7|few|TRBV5-1
TGCGCCAGCAGCCTTAACCTAGGAACCGCCTACGAGCAGTACTTC
CASSLNLGTAYEQYF
>TRBD1|TRBJ1-2|-|TRBV7-2
TGTGCCAGCAGCGCGAGACAGGGAAGCGGCTACACCTTC
CASSARQGSGYTF
>TRBD1|TRBJ1-1|few|TRBV11-2
TGTGCCAGCAGCCCCCATGCGGGACAGGGGACGGAAGCTTTCTTT
CASSPHAGQGTEAFF
>-|TRBJ2-3|-|TRBV4-3
TGCGCCAGCAGCCAAGATTCGGCGGCTAGAGATACGCAGTATTTT
CASSQDSAARDTQYF
>-|TRBJ1-1|-|TRBV5-1
TGCGCCAGCAGCTTGACTGTGGAAAACACTGAAGCTTTCTTT
CASSLTVENTEAFF
>-|TRBJ1-4|-|TRBV5-1
TGCGCCAGCAGCCCGGGAAGAATCGAAAAACTGTTTTTT
CASSPGRIEKLFF